Reported below is one TCR beta chain. These data belong to a study of blood T cell repertoires in COVID-19. The overall study: Donors in the United States, Italy and Spain gave samples during acute or convalescent COVID-19.

Sequenced by immunoSEQ multiplex PCR; TCRdb stores in-frame clones only, minus some. The sample holds almost 250,000 clones, around 84% seen once. Participants were aged about 18 to 89 years from about two dozen US areas. The CDR3 has 18 amino acids. Germline CDR1 SNHLY, CDR2 FYNNEI. The ends were cut back, 2 bases at V and 0 bases at J, with 19 bases in the middle. This TCR was recovered from a woman aged 50 to 60 who had recovered from COVID-19. V is TRBV2 and J is TRBJ2-5, with TRBD2 as a possible D gene (6 bases). Sequences were obtained from PBMCs or T cells enriched from blood (not recorded which). The chain's CDR3 is CASSELREINLYQETQYF. The CDR3, as DNA: TGTGCCAGCAGTGAACTGCGGGAAATCAATTTGTACCAAGAGACCCAGTACTTC.